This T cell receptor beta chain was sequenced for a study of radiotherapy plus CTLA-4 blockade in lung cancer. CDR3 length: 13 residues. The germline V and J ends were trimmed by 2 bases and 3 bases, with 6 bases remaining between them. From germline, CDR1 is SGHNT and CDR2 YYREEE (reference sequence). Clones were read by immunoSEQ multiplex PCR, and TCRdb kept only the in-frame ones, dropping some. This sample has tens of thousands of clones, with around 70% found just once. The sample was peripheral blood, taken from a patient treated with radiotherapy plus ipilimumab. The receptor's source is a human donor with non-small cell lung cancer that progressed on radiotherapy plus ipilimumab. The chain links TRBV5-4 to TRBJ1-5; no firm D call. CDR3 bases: TGTGCCAGCAGCTTCGACCCCAATCAGCCCCAGCATTTT. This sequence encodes CASSFDPNQPQHF.